This T cell receptor (beta chain) stems from a study of Ad26.COV2.S vaccination and SARS-CoV-2 variants. Findings and caveats of the study: Using TCR breadth and depth analyses may have led to underestimated total T cell responses.

The treatment is: about 20 received Ad26.COV2.S at low or high dose, single or two shots; five or six received placebo; per-sample allocation not given. Sampling was done on day 63 after the first vaccine or placebo injection. It was Wuhan-strain SARS-CoV-2 spike that the Ad26 vaccine vector expressed. Some clones are missing from TCRdb's copy, which holds only in-frame ones; the method was immunoSEQ multiplex PCR. The sample carries about 370,000 clones, about 88% recorded once. On this clone: Its antigen is still unknown.

The source is a person between 18 and 65 years old who received the Ad26.COV2.S COVID-19 vaccine or a placebo. The material sequenced was peripheral blood, taken in a trial of Ad26.COV2.S vaccine versus placebo.

CDR3 sequence (DNA): TGCGCCAGCAGCCTGGACAGGTCCTACTCCTACGAGCAGTACTTC. As protein: CASSLDRSYSYEQYF. This chain joins TRBV5-1 and TRBJ2-7; TRBD1 matches 7 bases. The CDR3 runs to 15 residues. The ends lost 4 bases at V and 0 bases at J; junction bases unmatched: 7. From germline, CDR1 is SGHRS and CDR2 YFSETQ.